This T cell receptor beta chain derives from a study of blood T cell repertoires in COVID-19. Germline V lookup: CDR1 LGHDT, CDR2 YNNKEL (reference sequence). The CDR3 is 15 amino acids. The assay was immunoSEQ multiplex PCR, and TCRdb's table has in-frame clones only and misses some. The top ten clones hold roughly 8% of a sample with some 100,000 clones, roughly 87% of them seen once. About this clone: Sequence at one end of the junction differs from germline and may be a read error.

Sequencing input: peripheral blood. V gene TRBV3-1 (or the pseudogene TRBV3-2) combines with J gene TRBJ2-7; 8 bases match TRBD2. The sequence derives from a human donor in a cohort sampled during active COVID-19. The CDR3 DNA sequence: TGTGCCAGCAGCCAAGATGCAGCGGGAGCCAGATTGGTCGAGTTT. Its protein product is CASSQDAAGARLVEF.